These 15 T cell receptor beta chains share one sample of origin, sequenced in a study of breast tumors, draining lymph nodes, adjacent tissues. One entry per CDR3 protein, called by TCRdb with MiXCR from the multiplex PCR reads. The sample has about 22,000 distinct CDR3 sequences, roughly 55% seen once. Sequencing was performed on breast tumor tissue. These receptors all stem from a female donor with breast cancer. Some clones in this sample may be carry-over from other donors' samples.

This clonotype showed up many times. V usage is TRBV6-2 or TRBV6-3 and J usage is TRBJ2-7; TRBD2 aligns across 8 bases. Germline V gene lookup returns CDR1 MNHEY and CDR2 SVGEGT. The CDR3 consists of 14 residues. With V trimmed by 5 bases and J by 4 bases, 7 bases remained unmatched. CDR3 sequence reads: CASSHGAGGYEQYF. DNA for the CDR3: TGTGCCAGCAGTCACGGCGCGGGGGGATACGAGCAGTACTTC.

The chain employs TRBV7-2 and TRBJ2-7; TRBD2 agrees at 7 bases. V shed 3 bases and J 0 bases; nucleotides not matched to a gene: 5. The length of the CDR3 is 15 residues. Germline lookup yields CDR1 SGHTA and CDR2 FQGNSA. The CDR3 sequence is CASSFSGLLSYEQYF. CDR3 nucleotides: TGTGCCAGCAGCTTTAGCGGGCTGCTCTCCTACGAGCAGTACTTC.

This CDR3 reads CASSLKRRASYEQYF. CDR3 coding DNA: TGTGCCAGCAGCCTAAAGAGGAGGGCTTCCTACGAGCAGTACTTC. The chain is built from TRBV12-3 or TRBV12-4 and TRBJ2-7; possibly TRBD2 for D (6 bases). The ends were cut back, 6 bases at V and 1 base at J, with 16 bases in the middle. The CDR3 is 15 residues long.

The chain combines TRBV7-2 with TRBJ2-1; 9 bases match TRBD2. Trimming at V came to 5 bases and at J to 2 bases, leaving 10 bases not matched to a gene. The length of the CDR3 is 17 residues. Germline CDR1 reads SGHTA; CDR2 reads FQGNSA. CDR3 DNA: TGTGCCAGCAGCCCGAGGGTGTCTAGCGGGGCCTACAATGAGCAGTTCTTC. This encodes CASSPRVSSGAYNEQFF.

This clonotype has a count of ten or more. The rearrangement joins TRBV19 to TRBJ1-1, with 8 positions matching TRBD1. Germline V gene sequence: CDR1 LNHDA, CDR2 SQIVND (reference sequence). Trimming at V came to 3 bases and at J to 4 bases, leaving 1 base not matched to a gene. The CDR3 has 13 residues. CDR3 protein: CASSIGQGTEAFF. The CDR3 bases are TGTGCCAGTAGTATTGGACAGGGCACTGAAGCTTTCTTT.

This clonotype has only one observation. This chain uses TRBV2 with TRBJ2-2, with D possibly being TRBD1 (6 bases). V was pared by 7 bases and J by 6 bases, with 15 bases between. This CDR3 comprises 14 residues. The germline V gene has CDR1 SNHLY and CDR2 FYNNEI. CDR3 amino acids: CASKRYRDAGELFF. The CDR3 DNA follows: TGTGCCAGCAAGCGCTACAGGGACGCCGGGGAGCTGTTTTTT. Complete variable domain (other parts from reference TRBV2 and TRBJ2-2): EPEVTQTPSHQVTQMGQEVILRCVPISNHLYFYWYRQILGQKVEFLVSFYNNEISEKSEIFDDQFSVERPDGSNFTLKIRSTKLEDSAMYFCASKRYRDAGELFFGEGSRLTVL.

This clonotype was observed a handful of times. Here the CDR3 DNA reads TGTGCCAGCAGCTTATGGGGGACGGAGGAAGAGACCCAGTACTTC. Its translation is CASSLWGTEEETQYF. The chain carries TRBV7-9 and TRBJ2-5; possibly TRBD1 or TRBD2 for D (5 bases each). Trimming removed 2 bases from V and 3 bases from J, with 13 bases in between. This CDR3 comprises 15 residues. Germline V lookup: CDR1 SEHNR, CDR2 FQNEAQ (reference sequence). The variable domain in full, with the rest retrieved from reference TRBV7-9 and TRBJ2-5, is DTGVSQNPRHKITKRGQNVTFRCDPISEHNRLYWYRQTLGQGPEFLTYFQNEAQLEKSRLLSDRFSAERPKGSFSTLEIQRTEQGDSAMYLCASSLWGTEEETQYFGPGTRLLVL.

Concerning this clonotype: At one end the junction does not follow the germline gene, possibly because of a read error. This rearrangement joins TRBV14 to TRBJ1-2; D is unresolved. The CDR3 extends over 13 amino acids. Germline CDR1 SGHDN, CDR2 FVKESK. As DNA, the CDR3 is TGTGCCAGCAGACAAGGTGGGCACTATGGCTACACCTTC. Its protein is CASRQGGHYGYTF.

This clonotype showed up many times. V and J are TRBV11-2 and TRBJ1-1; D might be TRBD1 (5 bases). The germline CDR1 and CDR2 sequences are SGHAT and FQNNGV. The CDR3 has 15 residues. The V gene lost 6 bases and the J gene lost 2 bases, with 16 bases spanning the gap. CDR3 DNA: TGTGCCAGCAGACGCAGGGTGGGGGATAACACTGAAGCTTTCTTT. It specifies CASRRRVGDNTEAFF.

To note about this clonotype: The junction differs from germline at one of its ends, possibly a read error. The CDR3 DNA follows: TGTGCCAGCAGCATAACTAGCGGGGGAGGCGAGACCCAGCACTTC. Residues: CASSITSGGGETQHF. The rearrangement uses TRBV7-9 and TRBJ2-5, with 11 bases lining up with TRBD2. The germline V gene encodes CDR1 SEHNR and CDR2 FQNEAQ (reference sequence). The CDR3 is made up of 15 amino acids.

The chain is built from TRBV9 and TRBJ2-5; no definite D call. Germline CDR1 SGDLS, CDR2 YYNGEE. The V end lost 4 bases, the J end lost 0 bases, and 4 bases lay between the germline ends. This CDR3 has 12 residues. In DNA, the CDR3 is TGTGCCAGCAGCCCCAACCAAGAGACCCAGTACTTC. Translating it yields CASSPNQETQYF.

By share of the sample, this clonotype is medium-sized. CDR3 residues: CASSPTPGTSGSMRLEQYF. The CDR3 DNA reads TGTGCCAGCAGTCCGACCCCCGGGACTAGCGGATCCATGAGGCTAGAGCAGTACTTC. The chain employs TRBV12-3 or TRBV12-4 and TRBJ2-7, with TRBD2 identical over 11 bases. The CDR3 runs to 19 residues. V lost 5 bases to trimming and J lost 7 bases; unmatched junction nucleotides: 22.

This clonotype was seen many times. The chain has TRBV2 and TRBJ1-4, with no clear D. Germline assignment: CDR1 SNHLY and CDR2 FYNNEI. CDR3 length: 16 amino acids. V was cut by 10 bases and J by 12 bases, with 30 bases left in between. This CDR3 is CATTTWDRARPQELFF. Here the CDR3 DNA reads TGTGCCACTACAACATGGGATCGGGCCCGACCTCAAGAACTGTTTTTT.

The chain couples TRBV9 to TRBJ2-1; either TRBD1 or TRBD2 may fit D (5 bases each). The CDR3 is 15 residues long. Germline V gene sequence: CDR1 SGDLS, CDR2 YYNGEE. Trimming removed 4 bases from V and 6 bases from J, with 17 bases in between. In DNA form, the CDR3 reads TGTGCCAGCAGCTTCCGACCCGGGGCGGGCAATGAGCAGTTCTTC. Translating gives CASSFRPGAGNEQFF.

By sample fraction, this clonotype is large (0.1 to 1%). V and J are TRBV6-2 or TRBV6-3 and TRBJ1-2, with 7 bases lining up with TRBD1. The CDR3 sequence is 15 residues long. The J segment lost 8 bases and the V segment lost 0 bases, leaving 9 bases of the junction unmatched. CDR1 is MNHEY and CDR2 is SVGEGT in the germline V gene. CDR3 sequence (DNA): TGTGCCAGCAGTTACTCGATTGCGACAGGGAACGGCTACACCTTC. Protein: CASSYSIATGNGYTF.